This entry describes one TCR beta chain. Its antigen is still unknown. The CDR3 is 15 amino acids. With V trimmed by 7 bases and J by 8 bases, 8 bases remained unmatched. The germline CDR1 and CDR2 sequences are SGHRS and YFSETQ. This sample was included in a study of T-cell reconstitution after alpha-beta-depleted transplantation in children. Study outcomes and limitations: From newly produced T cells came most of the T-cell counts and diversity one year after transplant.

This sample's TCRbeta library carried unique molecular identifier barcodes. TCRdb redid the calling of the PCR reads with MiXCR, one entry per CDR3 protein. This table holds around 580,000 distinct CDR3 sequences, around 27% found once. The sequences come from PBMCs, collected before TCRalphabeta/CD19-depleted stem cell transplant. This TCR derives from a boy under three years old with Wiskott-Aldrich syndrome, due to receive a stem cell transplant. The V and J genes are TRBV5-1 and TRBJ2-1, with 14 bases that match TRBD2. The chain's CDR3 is CASELTSGRADEQFF. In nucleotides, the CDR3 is TGCGCCAGCGAGTTGACTAGCGGGAGGGCAGATGAGCAGTTCTTC.